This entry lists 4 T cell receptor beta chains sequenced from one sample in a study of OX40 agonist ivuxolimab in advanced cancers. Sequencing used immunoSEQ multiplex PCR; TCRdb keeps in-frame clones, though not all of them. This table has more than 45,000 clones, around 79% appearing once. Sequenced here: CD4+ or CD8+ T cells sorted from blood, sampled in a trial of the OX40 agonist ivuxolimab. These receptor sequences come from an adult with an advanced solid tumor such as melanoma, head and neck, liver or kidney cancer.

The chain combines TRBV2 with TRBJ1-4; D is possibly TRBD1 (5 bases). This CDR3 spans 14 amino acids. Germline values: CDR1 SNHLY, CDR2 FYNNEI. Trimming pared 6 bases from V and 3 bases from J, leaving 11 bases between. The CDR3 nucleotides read TGTGCCAGCAGAGCAGGGTGGTCTAATGAAAAACTGTTTTTT. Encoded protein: CASRAGWSNEKLFF. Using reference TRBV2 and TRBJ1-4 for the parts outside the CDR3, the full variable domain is EPEVTQTPSHQVTQMGQEVILRCVPISNHLYFYWYRQILGQKVEFLVSFYNNEISEKSEIFDDQFSVERPDGSNFTLKIRSTKLEDSAMYFCASRAGWSNEKLFFGSGTQLSVL.

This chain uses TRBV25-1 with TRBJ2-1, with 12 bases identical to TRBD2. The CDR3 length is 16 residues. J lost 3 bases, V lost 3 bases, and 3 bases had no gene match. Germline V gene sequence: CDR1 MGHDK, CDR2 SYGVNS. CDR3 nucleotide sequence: TGTGCCAGCAGTGATAAGACTAGCGGGGGCTACAATGAGCAGTTCTTC. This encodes CASSDKTSGGYNEQFF.

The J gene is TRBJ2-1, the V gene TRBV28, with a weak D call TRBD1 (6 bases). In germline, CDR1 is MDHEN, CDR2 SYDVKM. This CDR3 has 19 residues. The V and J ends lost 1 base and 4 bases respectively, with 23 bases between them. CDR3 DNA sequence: TGTGCCAGCAGTTTATACGGGCGGGTAGGGGGAGAGGGGTACAATGAGCAGTTCTTC. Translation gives CASSLYGRVGGEGYNEQFF.

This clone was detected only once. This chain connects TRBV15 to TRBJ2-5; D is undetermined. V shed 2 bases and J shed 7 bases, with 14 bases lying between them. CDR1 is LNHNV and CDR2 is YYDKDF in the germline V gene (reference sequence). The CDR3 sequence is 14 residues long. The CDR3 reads CATSRLGTAGTQYF. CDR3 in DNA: TGTGCCACCAGCAGATTAGGTACCGCAGGGACCCAGTACTTC.